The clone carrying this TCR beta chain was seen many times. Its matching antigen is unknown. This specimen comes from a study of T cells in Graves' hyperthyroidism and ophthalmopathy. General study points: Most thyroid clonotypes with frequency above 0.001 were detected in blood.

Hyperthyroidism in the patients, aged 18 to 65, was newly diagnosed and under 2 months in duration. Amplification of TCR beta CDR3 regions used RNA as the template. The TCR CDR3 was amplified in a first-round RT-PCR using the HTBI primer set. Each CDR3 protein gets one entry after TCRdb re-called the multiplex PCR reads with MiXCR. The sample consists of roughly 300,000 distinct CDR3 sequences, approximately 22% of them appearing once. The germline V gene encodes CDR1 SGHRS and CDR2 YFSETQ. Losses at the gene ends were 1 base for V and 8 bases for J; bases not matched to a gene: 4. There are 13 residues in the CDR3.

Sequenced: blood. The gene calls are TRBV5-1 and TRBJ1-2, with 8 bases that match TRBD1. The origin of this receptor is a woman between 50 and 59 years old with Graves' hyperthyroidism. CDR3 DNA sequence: TGCGCCAGCAGCTTGCCAGGGGGCGGGGGCTACACCTTC. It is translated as CASSLPGGGGYTF.